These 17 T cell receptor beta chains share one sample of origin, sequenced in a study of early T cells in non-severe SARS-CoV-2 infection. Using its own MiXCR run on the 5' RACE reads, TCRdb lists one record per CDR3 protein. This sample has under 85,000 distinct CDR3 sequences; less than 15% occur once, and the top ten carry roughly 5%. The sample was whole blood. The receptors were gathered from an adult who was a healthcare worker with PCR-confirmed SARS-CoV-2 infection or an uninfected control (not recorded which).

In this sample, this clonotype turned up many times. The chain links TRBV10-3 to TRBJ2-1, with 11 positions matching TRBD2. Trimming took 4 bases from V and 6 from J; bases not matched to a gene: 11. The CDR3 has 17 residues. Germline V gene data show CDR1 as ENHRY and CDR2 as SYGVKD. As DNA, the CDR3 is TGTGCCATCAGTGCCCCGACTAGCGGGAAGGATCGCAATGAGCAGTTCTTC. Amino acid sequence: CAISAPTSGKDRNEQFF.

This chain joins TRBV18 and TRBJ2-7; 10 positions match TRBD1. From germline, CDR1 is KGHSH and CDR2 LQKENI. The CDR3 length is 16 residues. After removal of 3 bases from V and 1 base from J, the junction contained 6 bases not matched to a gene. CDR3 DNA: TGTGCCAGCTCACCTACCGGGACAGGGGCTTCCTACGAGCAGTACTTC. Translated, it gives CASSPTGTGASYEQYF.

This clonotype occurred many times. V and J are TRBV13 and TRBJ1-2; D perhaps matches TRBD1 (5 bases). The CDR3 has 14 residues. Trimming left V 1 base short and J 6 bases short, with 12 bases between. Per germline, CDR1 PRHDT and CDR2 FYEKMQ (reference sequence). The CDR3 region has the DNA TGTGCCAGCAGCTTAGCATCTTTGACAGATGGCTACACCTTC. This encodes CASSLASLTDGYTF.

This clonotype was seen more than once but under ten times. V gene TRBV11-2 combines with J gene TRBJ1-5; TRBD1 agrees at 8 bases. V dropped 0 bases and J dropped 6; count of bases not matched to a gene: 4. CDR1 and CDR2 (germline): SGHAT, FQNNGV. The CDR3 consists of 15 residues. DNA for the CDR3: TGTGCCAGCAGCTTAGAAGGGACAGGCGCTCAGCCCCAGCATTTT. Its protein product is CASSLEGTGAQPQHF.

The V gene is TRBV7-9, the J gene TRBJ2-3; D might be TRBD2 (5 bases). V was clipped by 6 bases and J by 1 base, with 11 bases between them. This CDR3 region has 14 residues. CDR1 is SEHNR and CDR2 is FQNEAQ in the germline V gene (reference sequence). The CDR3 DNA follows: TGTGCCAGCAGGCTCCTGGGAGGCACAGATACGCAGTATTTT. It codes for CASRLLGGTDTQYF.

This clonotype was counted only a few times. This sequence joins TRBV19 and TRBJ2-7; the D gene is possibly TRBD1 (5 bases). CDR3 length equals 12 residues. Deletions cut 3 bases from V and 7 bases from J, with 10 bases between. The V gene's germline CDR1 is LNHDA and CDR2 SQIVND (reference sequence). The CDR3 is CASSIQGGEQYF. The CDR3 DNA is TGTGCCAGTAGTATCCAGGGTGGGGAGCAGTACTTC.

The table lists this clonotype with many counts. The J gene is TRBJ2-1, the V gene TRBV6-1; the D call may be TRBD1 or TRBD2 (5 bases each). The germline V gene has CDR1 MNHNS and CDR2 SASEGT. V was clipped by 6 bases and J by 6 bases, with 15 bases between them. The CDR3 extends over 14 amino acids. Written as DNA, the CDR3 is TGTGCCAGCAGCCCCGGGACCCTGGCCAATGAGCAGTTCTTC. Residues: CASSPGTLANEQFF.

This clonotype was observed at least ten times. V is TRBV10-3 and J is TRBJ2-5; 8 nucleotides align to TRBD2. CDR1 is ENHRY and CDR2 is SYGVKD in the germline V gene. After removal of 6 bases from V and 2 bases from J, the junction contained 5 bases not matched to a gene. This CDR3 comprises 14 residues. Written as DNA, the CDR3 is TGTGCCATCAGCGAACGGGGGGGGCAAGAGACCCAGTACTTC. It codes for CAISERGGQETQYF.

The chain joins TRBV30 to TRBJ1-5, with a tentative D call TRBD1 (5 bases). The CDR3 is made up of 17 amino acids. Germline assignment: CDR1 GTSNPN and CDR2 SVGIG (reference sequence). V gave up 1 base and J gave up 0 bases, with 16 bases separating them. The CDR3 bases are TGTGCCTGGAGTGCCTCTCGACAGCTCAATAGCAATCAGCCCCAGCATTTT. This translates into CAWSASRQLNSNQPQHF.

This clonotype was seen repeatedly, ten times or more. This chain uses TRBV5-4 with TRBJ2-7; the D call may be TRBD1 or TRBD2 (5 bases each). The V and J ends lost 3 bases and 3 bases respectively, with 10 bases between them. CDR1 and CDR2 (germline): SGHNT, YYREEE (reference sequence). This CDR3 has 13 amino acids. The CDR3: CASSSGTDYEQYF. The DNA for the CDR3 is TGTGCCAGCAGCTCCGGGACCGACTACGAGCAGTACTTC.

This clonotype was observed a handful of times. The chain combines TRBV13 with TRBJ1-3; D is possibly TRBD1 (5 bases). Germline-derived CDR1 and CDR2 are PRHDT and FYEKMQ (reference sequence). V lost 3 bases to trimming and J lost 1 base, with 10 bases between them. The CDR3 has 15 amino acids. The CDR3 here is CASSLMDTSGNTIYF. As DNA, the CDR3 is TGTGCCAGCAGCTTGATGGACACATCTGGAAACACCATATATTTT.

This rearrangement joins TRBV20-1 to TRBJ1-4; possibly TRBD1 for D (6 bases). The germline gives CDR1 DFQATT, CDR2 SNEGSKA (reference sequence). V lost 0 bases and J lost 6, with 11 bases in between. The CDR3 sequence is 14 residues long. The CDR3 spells CSAREGGRHEKLFF. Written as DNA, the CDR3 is TGCAGTGCTAGAGAAGGGGGGAGACATGAAAAACTGTTTTTT.

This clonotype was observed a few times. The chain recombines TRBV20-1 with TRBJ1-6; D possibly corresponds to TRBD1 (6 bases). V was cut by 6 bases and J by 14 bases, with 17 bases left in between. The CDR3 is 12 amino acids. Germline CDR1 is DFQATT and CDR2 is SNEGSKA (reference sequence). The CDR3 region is CSAASNRATLHF. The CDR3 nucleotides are TGCAGTGCCGCGTCGAACAGGGCGACCCTCCACTTT.

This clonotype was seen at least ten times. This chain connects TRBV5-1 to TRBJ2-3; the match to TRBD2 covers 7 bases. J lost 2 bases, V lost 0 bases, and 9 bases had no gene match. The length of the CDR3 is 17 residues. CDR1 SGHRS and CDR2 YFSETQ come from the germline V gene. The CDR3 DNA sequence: TGCGCCAGCAGCTTGGCCGGGGCTAGCGGACACACAGATACGCAGTATTTT. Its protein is CASSLAGASGHTDTQYF. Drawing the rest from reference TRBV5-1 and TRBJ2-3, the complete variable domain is KAGVTQTPRYLIKTRGQQVTLSCSPISGHRSVSWYQQTPGQGLQFLFEYFSETQRNKGNFPGRFSGRQFSNSRSEMNVSTLELGDSALYLCASSLAGASGHTDTQYFGPGTRLTVL.

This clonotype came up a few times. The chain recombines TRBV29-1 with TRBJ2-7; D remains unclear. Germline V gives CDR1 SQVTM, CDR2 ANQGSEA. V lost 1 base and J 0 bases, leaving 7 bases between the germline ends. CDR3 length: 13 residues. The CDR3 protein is CSVEAGSSYEQYF. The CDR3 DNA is TGCAGCGTTGAAGCCGGCAGCTCCTACGAGCAGTACTTC.

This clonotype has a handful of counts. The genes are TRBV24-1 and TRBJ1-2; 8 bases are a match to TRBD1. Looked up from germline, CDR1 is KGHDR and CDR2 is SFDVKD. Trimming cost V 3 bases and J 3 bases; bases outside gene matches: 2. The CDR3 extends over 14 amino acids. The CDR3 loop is CATSDPTGDYGYTF. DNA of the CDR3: TGTGCCACCAGTGATCCGACAGGGGACTATGGCTACACCTTC.

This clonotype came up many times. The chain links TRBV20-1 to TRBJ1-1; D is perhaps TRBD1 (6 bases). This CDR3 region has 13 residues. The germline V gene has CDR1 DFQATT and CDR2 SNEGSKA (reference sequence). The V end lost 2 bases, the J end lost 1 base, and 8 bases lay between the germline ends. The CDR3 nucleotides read TGCAGTGCTAGATTAGGGGGGAACACTGAAGCTTTCTTT. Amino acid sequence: CSARLGGNTEAFF.